This is a list of T cell receptor beta chains from one sample in a study of T cells in localized non-small cell lung cancer. Measured with immunoSEQ multiplex PCR; TCRdb has only the in-frame clones, and not every one. The table shows tens of thousands of clones, with 80% to 90% occurring only once. This specimen consisted of peripheral blood, obtained before any cancer treatment. All receptors come from a woman aged 40 to 75 with stage I lung adenocarcinoma. CDR3s leave out the opening cysteine and the closing phenylalanine or tryptophan. Each record gives: D gene, J gene, V gene, CDR3 protein. The D gene is left open where the match is weak.

>.|TRBJ2-1|TRBV27
ASSIAIYNEQF
>TRBD1|TRBJ1-6|TRBV28
ASSLRTGPWSHSPLH
>.|TRBJ1-6|TRBV7-2
ASSSRGSNSPLH
>TRBD2|TRBJ2-5|TRBV2
ASRRTSGGQAQY
>.|TRBJ1-2|TRBV6-1
ASRESAANYGYT
>TRBD1|TRBJ2-3|TRBV5-4
ASSAATGADTQY
>TRBD2|TRBJ2-5|TRBV10-1
ASSESNRGGQETQY
>.|TRBJ2-3|TRBV6-4
ASSVNGEGSDTQY
>.|TRBJ1-2|TRBV6-5
ATHRGHSRGYT
>.|TRBJ2-3|TRBV11-2
ASSPSTDTQY
>.|TRBJ2-5|TRBV5-6
ASSWGPGGETQY
>.|TRBJ2-1|TRBV11-3
ASSLSAIDFNEQF
>.|TRBJ2-7|TRBV9
ASSVEGTLGEQY
>TRBD1|TRBJ2-2|TRBV7-8
ASSFRTGATNTGELF
>TRBD1|TRBJ1-4|TRBV19
ASSISGGAWEKLF
>.|TRBJ1-1|TRBV2
ASSEFGGRNSNTEAF
>.|TRBJ1-2|TRBV5-4
ASSLYGGGYT
>.|TRBJ2-7|TRBV7-2
ASSPGSYEQY
>.|TRBJ1-2|TRBV4-3
ASSHYQGPYGYT
>.|TRBJ1-3|TRBV5-6
ASSLDQGNTIY
>.|TRBJ2-5|TRBV7-8
ASSFGTYSETQY
>.|TRBJ2-3|TRBV5-6
ASSLGIGTDTQY
>.|TRBJ1-2|TRBV4-2
ASSQDGRQGNYGYT
>.|TRBJ2-5|TRBV5-1
ASSLLAPQETQY
>.|TRBJ2-2|TRBV7-9
ASSLVLVAGELF
>TRBD1|TRBJ2-7|TRBV7-3
ASSLTSEDRGYEQY
>TRBD1|TRBJ1-2|TRBV5-8
ASSLLRGRDYGYT
>.|TRBJ1-3|TRBV6-5
ASSYSMGVSGNTIY
>.|TRBJ1-4|TRBV4-1
ASSQDALPTNEKLF
>.|TRBJ1-5|TRBV2
ASSKMGGHQPQH
>TRBD2|TRBJ2-1|TRBV6-6
ASTLSGTSYTNEQF
>TRBD1|TRBJ1-6|TRBV5-1
ASSLPDRGSNSPLH
>.|TRBJ1-6|TRBV27
ASKSRSSYNSPLH
>.|TRBJ1-1|TRBV7-2
ASRKGFAEAF
>.|TRBJ1-3|TRBV25-1
ASSNRVRSDTIY
>.|TRBJ1-2|TRBV7-8
ASEQGAGYT
>.|TRBJ2-5|TRBV7-2
ASSLDLSETQY
>TRBD1|TRBJ1-4|TRBV2
ASSEAPGQGSEKLF
>.|TRBJ2-5|TRBV6-1
ASSEAGFQETQY
>.|TRBJ2-4|TRBV4-1
ASSQEPTNLVQNIQY
>.|TRBJ1-2|TRBV19
ASSIGQVYGYT